A selection of T cell receptor beta chains follows, all from one sample in a study of T cell repertoires in cytomegalovirus infection. TCRdb itself ran the reads through MiXCR, one entry per CDR3 protein. Of under 50,000 distinct CDR3 sequences listed, 20% to 25% are singletons. The antigens of these receptors remain unknown. Sequencing was done on a sample of PBMCs, sequenced either directly or after in vitro stimulation (not recorded which). The receptors come from a human donor in good health (CMV status not recorded). Some clones in this sample may be carry-over from other donors' samples. Both conserved end residues are part of each CDR3. The D gene is left open where the match is weak. Clone size is given for some rows only: seen once, a few or many times, or a class if the clone is expanded.

D gene: -
V gene: TRBV5-6
clone size: -
J gene: TRBJ2-3
CDR3 DNA: TGTGCCAGCAGCTTGGGAGGGATCACAGATACGCAGTATTTT
CDR3 protein: CASSLGGITDTQYF

D gene: -
V gene: TRBV6-6
clone size: -
J gene: TRBJ1-4
CDR3 DNA: TGTGCCAGCACCCAGATAGGGAATGAAAAACTGTTTTTT
CDR3 protein: CASTQIGNEKLFF

D gene: -
V gene: TRBV7-8
clone size: many
J gene: TRBJ1-1
CDR3 DNA: TGTGCCAGCAGCTTAGTGGTCACGGAAGCTTTCTTT
CDR3 protein: CASSLVVTEAFF

D gene: -
V gene: TRBV9
clone size: -
J gene: TRBJ2-1
CDR3 DNA: TGTGCCAGCGGCGGGGACGACAGGGTTCTAGCCTTGTTCTTC
CDR3 protein: CASGGDDRVLALFF

D gene: TRBD2
V gene: TRBV5-1
clone size: -
J gene: TRBJ2-7
CDR3 DNA: TGCGCCAGCAGCTTGGCCGTCACTAGCGACTCCTACGAGCAGTACTTC
CDR3 protein: CASSLAVTSDSYEQYF

D gene: -
V gene: TRBV4-1
clone size: many
J gene: TRBJ2-2
CDR3 DNA: TGCGCCAGCAGCCACCGGGGCTCCGACACCGGGGAGCTGTTTTTT
CDR3 protein: CASSHRGSDTGELFF

D gene: -
V gene: TRBV12-3/TRBV12-4
clone size: few
J gene: TRBJ1-6
CDR3 DNA: TGTGCCAGCAGTTTAACGCCCAATTCACCCCTCCACTTT
CDR3 protein: CASSLTPNSPLHF

D gene: -
V gene: TRBV12-3/TRBV12-4
clone size: few
J gene: TRBJ1-2
CDR3 DNA: TGTGCCAGCAGTCTCACAGGATACTCGCGCGGCTACACCTTC
CDR3 protein: CASSLTGYSRGYTF

D gene: -
V gene: TRBV5-6
clone size: many
J gene: TRBJ2-2
CDR3 DNA: TGTGCCAGCACCGGCGGGGCCCAACGCAGGAACACCGGGGAGCTGTTTTTT
CDR3 protein: CASTGGAQRRNTGELFF

D gene: -
V gene: TRBV19
clone size: many
J gene: TRBJ2-1
CDR3 DNA: TGTGCCAGTAGTATTTGGGCCTCCTACAATGAGCAGTTCTTC
CDR3 protein: CASSIWASYNEQFF

D gene: -
V gene: TRBV27
clone size: few
J gene: TRBJ1-6
CDR3 DNA: TGTGCCAGCAGTGGGGACGGAAATTCACCCCTCCACTTT
CDR3 protein: CASSGDGNSPLHF

D gene: -
V gene: TRBV19
clone size: few
J gene: TRBJ2-3
CDR3 DNA: TGTGCCAGTAGCCCGATAGGACAGAGTTCCACAGATACGCAGTATTTT
CDR3 protein: CASSPIGQSSTDTQYF

D gene: -
V gene: TRBV29-1
clone size: -
J gene: TRBJ2-5
CDR3 DNA: TGCAGCGTTGCCCTGGGGAACCAAGAGACCCAGTACTTC
CDR3 protein: CSVALGNQETQYF

D gene: TRBD1
V gene: TRBV7-2
clone size: few
J gene: TRBJ2-1
CDR3 DNA: TGTGCCAGCAGCTCGCAGATCGGGCACAGGGGGTTCAATGAGCAGTTCTTC
CDR3 protein: CASSSQIGHRGFNEQFF

D gene: -
V gene: TRBV6-5
clone size: -
J gene: TRBJ2-3
CDR3 DNA: TGTGCCAGCAGATCCTATAGCACAGATACGCAGTATTTT
CDR3 protein: CASRSYSTDTQYF

D gene: -
V gene: TRBV7-2
clone size: medium-sized
J gene: TRBJ1-2
CDR3 DNA: TGTGCCAGCAGCCTGGGGTTAGGATGGCAGGCCCCCTATGGCTACACCTTC
CDR3 protein: CASSLGLGWQAPYGYTF

D gene: -
V gene: TRBV29-1
clone size: -
J gene: TRBJ2-1
CDR3 DNA: TGCAGCGTTGGCGCAGGGACGTATGAGCAGTTCTTC
CDR3 protein: CSVGAGTYEQFF

D gene: -
V gene: TRBV27
clone size: -
J gene: TRBJ2-7
CDR3 DNA: TGTGCCAGCAGTTTTGGGCCTTTTAGCTCCTACGAGCAGTACTTC
CDR3 protein: CASSFGPFSSYEQYF

D gene: -
V gene: TRBV4-3
clone size: many
J gene: TRBJ1-5
CDR3 DNA: TGCGCCAGCAGCCAAGAATGGTATGATAGCAATCAGCCCCAGCATTTT
CDR3 protein: CASSQEWYDSNQPQHF

D gene: -
V gene: TRBV5-4
clone size: many
J gene: TRBJ2-1
CDR3 DNA: TGTGCCAGCAGCTGGCAGGGCCTCGAGGATGAGCAGTTCTTC
CDR3 protein: CASSWQGLEDEQFF

D gene: TRBD2
V gene: TRBV2
clone size: -
J gene: TRBJ2-1
CDR3 DNA: TGTGCCAGCAAAGCTCGACTAGCGGGAGGTCGTAATGAGCAGTTCTTC
CDR3 protein: CASKARLAGGRNEQFF

D gene: -
V gene: TRBV27
clone size: -
J gene: TRBJ2-7
CDR3 DNA: TGTGCCAGCAGTTTATCGGGCTGGGGCTACGAGCAGTACTTC
CDR3 protein: CASSLSGWGYEQYF

D gene: -
V gene: TRBV20-1
clone size: few
J gene: TRBJ2-5
CDR3 DNA: TGCAGTGCCCAGTGGGGGGACCAAGAGACCCAGTACTTC
CDR3 protein: CSAQWGDQETQYF

D gene: TRBD2
V gene: TRBV20-1
clone size: few
J gene: TRBJ2-1
CDR3 DNA: TGCAGTGCGCGGGAGTTTTCCTACAATGAGCAGTTCTTC
CDR3 protein: CSAREFSYNEQFF

D gene: TRBD2
V gene: TRBV12-3/TRBV12-4
clone size: many
J gene: TRBJ2-7
CDR3 DNA: TGTGCCAGCAGTTTACGGGGACTAGAGGCGGACGAGCAGTACTTC
CDR3 protein: CASSLRGLEADEQYF

D gene: -
V gene: TRBV2
clone size: -
J gene: TRBJ2-1
CDR3 DNA: TGTGCCAGCAGTGAATTGCTTCGTGGAGCGAGTGAGCAGTTCTTC
CDR3 protein: CASSELLRGASEQFF

D gene: -
V gene: TRBV27
clone size: few
J gene: TRBJ2-2
CDR3 DNA: TGTGCCAGCCGGGACGTGAACACCGGGGAGCTGTTTTTT
CDR3 protein: CASRDVNTGELFF

D gene: TRBD2
V gene: TRBV6-2/TRBV6-3
clone size: -
J gene: TRBJ2-5
CDR3 DNA: TGTGCCATCTCTATCGGACTAGCGGGAGAGACCCAGTACTTC
CDR3 protein: CAISIGLAGETQYF

D gene: -
V gene: TRBV25-1
clone size: -
J gene: TRBJ2-1
CDR3 DNA: TGTGCCAGCAGGATTGGGATAACTGAGCAGTTCTTC
CDR3 protein: CASRIGITEQFF

D gene: TRBD1
V gene: TRBV24-1
clone size: many
J gene: TRBJ2-1
CDR3 DNA: TGTGCCATCGCCCGGGACAGGGTGTTTTTCTTC
CDR3 protein: CAIARDRVFFF

D gene: -
V gene: TRBV20-1
clone size: -
J gene: TRBJ2-7
CDR3 DNA: TGCAGTGCTAGAGGTCGGAGGAGAGGCTACGAGCAGTACTTC
CDR3 protein: CSARGRRRGYEQYF

D gene: TRBD1
V gene: TRBV7-6
clone size: many
J gene: TRBJ2-5
CDR3 DNA: TGTGCCAGCAGCTTAGGCAGGGGGGAGACCCAGTACTTC
CDR3 protein: CASSLGRGETQYF

D gene: -
V gene: TRBV19
clone size: -
J gene: TRBJ2-1
CDR3 DNA: TGTGCCAGTAGCACTCCCGGGGCAGCATACGGTGAGCAGTTCTTC
CDR3 protein: CASSTPGAAYGEQFF

D gene: TRBD2
V gene: TRBV6-1
clone size: many
J gene: TRBJ2-7
CDR3 DNA: TGTGCCAGCATAGGGCTAGCGGGCGATTACGAGCAGTACTTC
CDR3 protein: CASIGLAGDYEQYF

D gene: -
V gene: TRBV20-1
clone size: -
J gene: TRBJ1-5
CDR3 DNA: TGCAGTGCATCGGGGGGGAATCAGCCCCAGCATTTT
CDR3 protein: CSASGGNQPQHF

D gene: -
V gene: TRBV2
clone size: few
J gene: TRBJ2-2
CDR3 DNA: TGTGCCAGCAGTGAAAGGTTCGGGGGTGGCACCGGGGAGCTGTTTTTT
CDR3 protein: CASSERFGGGTGELFF

D gene: -
V gene: TRBV30
clone size: -
J gene: TRBJ2-3
CDR3 DNA: TGTGCCTGGAAGGAGGACGCCACAGATACGCAGTATTTT
CDR3 protein: CAWKEDATDTQYF

D gene: -
V gene: TRBV11-3
clone size: -
J gene: TRBJ2-3
CDR3 DNA: TGTGCCAGCAGCAGTACATATGATACGCAGTATTTT
CDR3 protein: CASSSTYDTQYF

D gene: TRBD1
V gene: TRBV5-5
clone size: -
J gene: TRBJ2-7
CDR3 DNA: TGTGCCAGCAAATACCGGGACAGTCTTTTCTACGAGCAGTACTTC
CDR3 protein: CASKYRDSLFYEQYF

D gene: -
V gene: TRBV7-2
clone size: -
J gene: TRBJ1-1
CDR3 DNA: TGTGCCAGCAGCTCCTCCGGGGCTTACACTGAAGCTTTCTTT
CDR3 protein: CASSSSGAYTEAFF

D gene: -
V gene: TRBV7-9
clone size: few
J gene: TRBJ1-5
CDR3 DNA: TGTGCCAGCAGCTTAAACGATCAGCCCCAGCATTTT
CDR3 protein: CASSLNDQPQHF

D gene: TRBD2
V gene: TRBV14
clone size: few
J gene: TRBJ2-1
CDR3 DNA: TGTGCCAGCAGCCTCCTTGAAAGGGCCAGCGGGGCATACAATGAGCAGTTCTTC
CDR3 protein: CASSLLERASGAYNEQFF

D gene: TRBD1
V gene: TRBV12-3/TRBV12-4
clone size: few
J gene: TRBJ1-2
CDR3 DNA: TGTGCCAGCAGTTCTCGGACAGGGACTAACTATGGCTACACCTTC
CDR3 protein: CASSSRTGTNYGYTF

D gene: -
V gene: TRBV12-3/TRBV12-4
clone size: -
J gene: TRBJ2-5
CDR3 DNA: TGTGCCAGCAGTTACAACCAAGAGACCCAGTACTTC
CDR3 protein: CASSYNQETQYF

D gene: -
V gene: TRBV7-9
clone size: many
J gene: TRBJ1-4
CDR3 DNA: TGTGCCAGCAGCTCCGACTCTAATGAAAAACTGTTTTTT
CDR3 protein: CASSSDSNEKLFF

D gene: -
V gene: TRBV2
clone size: few
J gene: TRBJ2-1
CDR3 DNA: TGTGCCACCCTGTCGGGGGAGCAGTTCTTC
CDR3 protein: CATLSGEQFF

D gene: -
V gene: TRBV10-3
clone size: many
J gene: TRBJ2-3
CDR3 DNA: TGTGCCATCAGTGGTAAGGGAGATACGCAGTATTTT
CDR3 protein: CAISGKGDTQYF

D gene: -
V gene: TRBV7-8
clone size: -
J gene: TRBJ1-5
CDR3 DNA: TGTGCCAGCAGCGCAAGGGGGGACCAGCCCCAGCATTTT
CDR3 protein: CASSARGDQPQHF

D gene: -
V gene: TRBV7-2
clone size: -
J gene: TRBJ2-7
CDR3 DNA: TGTGCCAGCAGCTTAAGAGGGAACTACGAGCAGTACTTC
CDR3 protein: CASSLRGNYEQYF

D gene: -
V gene: TRBV2
clone size: -
J gene: TRBJ1-1
CDR3 DNA: TGTGCCAGCAGTGATGCGAACACTGAAGCTTTCTTT
CDR3 protein: CASSDANTEAFF

D gene: -
V gene: TRBV7-2
clone size: many
J gene: TRBJ2-5
CDR3 DNA: TGTGCCAGCAGCTTAGCTCGAGAGACCCAGTACTTC
CDR3 protein: CASSLARETQYF

D gene: -
V gene: TRBV6-5
clone size: -
J gene: TRBJ2-7
CDR3 DNA: TGTGCCAGCAGTTACTCGGGGACTTCCGAGCAGTACTTC
CDR3 protein: CASSYSGTSEQYF

D gene: -
V gene: TRBV19
clone size: many
J gene: TRBJ2-1
CDR3 DNA: TGTGCCAGTAGCCAACCGGATGGGGCTTACAATGAGCAGTTCTTC
CDR3 protein: CASSQPDGAYNEQFF

D gene: -
V gene: TRBV12-3/TRBV12-4
clone size: many
J gene: TRBJ1-1
CDR3 DNA: TGTGCCAGCAGTTCCAGAGGACATGAAGCTTTCTTT
CDR3 protein: CASSSRGHEAFF

D gene: -
V gene: TRBV6-6
clone size: few
J gene: TRBJ1-5
CDR3 DNA: TGTGCCAGCAGTCCGGGGCTCAATCAGCCCCAGCATTTT
CDR3 protein: CASSPGLNQPQHF

D gene: -
V gene: TRBV4-2
clone size: many
J gene: TRBJ2-7
CDR3 DNA: TGTGCCAGCAGCCAAGCCGGGACTTTGACCCCCTCCTACGAGCAGTACTTC
CDR3 protein: CASSQAGTLTPSYEQYF

D gene: -
V gene: TRBV2
clone size: few
J gene: TRBJ1-1
CDR3 DNA: TGTGCCAGCAGCGAACCGGGACGGGGAGTGAACACTGAAGCTTTCTTT
CDR3 protein: CASSEPGRGVNTEAFF